This paragraph covers one T cell receptor beta chain sequence. In its sample, this clonotype was seen a few times. Its antigen remains undetermined. No base quality values were provided; no much bigger clone lies one nucleotide off. This record comes from a study of response to subunit inactivated influenza vaccine (dated by TCRdb to between 2017 and 2018). About the investigation overall: To follow how T cells responded to a trivalent subunit inactivated influenza vaccine, the researchers relied on deep quantitative profiling of the T cell receptor repertoire.

The method behind the library was RT-PCR. The data were produced on an Illumina HiSeq 2500. In-frame beta chains were kept once TCRdb had trimmed the public reads at Q25 with fastp and called clones with MiXCR. A single entry per CDR3 protein holds the most common genes and DNA from its merged rows. For this sample there are approximately 700,000 distinct CDR3 sequences; approximately 14% appear just once. Of the sample, under 14% is held by the ten largest clones. CDR1 and CDR2, per the germline V gene (reference sequence), are GTSNPN and SVGIG. Reading from cysteine to phenylalanine, the CDR3 counts 14 amino acids. Only CDR3 DNA is held: 42 bases, read in frame from base 1. V sheds 1 base and J sheds 2 bases, leaving 12 bases between their ends. Results and caveats for the whole study, not just this receptor: It was suggested by the authors that each seasonal influenza vaccination may recruit only a limited number of new T cells.

Sequences were derived from PBMCs from blood, sampled about 11 days after vaccination. The chain uses TRBV30 and TRBJ2-7; the D segment could be TRBD2, given 6 matching bases. The TCR originated in a man in his forties or fifties who received an inactivated influenza vaccine. Donor details come from another sample of the same person, matched by shared clones. The CDR3 corresponds to CAWSEAGPTYEQYF. The nucleotide sequence is TGTGCCTGGAGTGAGGCGGGGCCAACCTACGAGCAGTACTTC.